This TCR beta chain was retrieved from a study of cytomegalovirus exposure and HLA in healthy donors. Turning to the study itself: Most donors, around 81% of a few hundred genotyped, fell in the Caucasian-associated ancestry cluster.

Overall study results and limits: Most TCR sequences were seen very rarely across donors, but some public TCRs occurred in many. Donor immune exposure was known only as CMV serostatus. Later analysis identified a missense DCLRE1C variant that was linked to TCR beta V- and J-gene trimming.

This clone has just a few counts. No antigen is known for it. Trimming stripped 4 bases from V and 4 bases from J, with 13 bases between. Germline V gene sequence: CDR1 MNHEY, CDR2 SVGAGI. The CDR3 runs 14 residues. 60 Vbeta and 13 Jbeta primers were used in PCR. Some clones are missing from TCRdb's copy, which holds only in-frame ones; the method was immunoSEQ multiplex PCR. The table has some 120,000 clones, roughly 62% seen once. What was sequenced was PBMCs. This clonotype was sampled from a man aged 25-40 years in good health and CMV-seropositive. J is TRBJ2-5 and V is TRBV6-5; no firm D call. CDR3 residues: CASSSGGDIETQYF. For the CDR3, the DNA is TGTGCCAGCAGTTCCGGTGGAGATATAGAGACCCAGTACTTC.